A single sample is the source of the 20 T cell receptor beta chains below, sequenced in a study of cytomegalovirus exposure and HLA in healthy donors. A multiplex PCR was run with 60 Vbeta primers and 13 Jbeta primers. Clones were read by immunoSEQ multiplex PCR, and TCRdb kept only the in-frame ones, dropping some. The table has some 110,000 clones, approximately 78% seen once. Sequencing used PBMCs. These receptors all come from a man aged 30 to 39 in good health and CMV-seropositive.

This clone was counted between two and nine times. The chain has TRBV6-5 and TRBJ1-1; 9 bases agree with TRBD1. This CDR3 has 16 residues. J lost 4 bases, V lost 0 bases, and 6 bases had no gene match. Looked up from germline, CDR1 is MNHEY and CDR2 is SVGAGI. The CDR3 nucleotides are TGTGCCAGCAGTTACTCGGGGACAGGGCTTTTCACTGAAGCTTTCTTT. Translating gives CASSYSGTGLFTEAFF.

The rearrangement links TRBV7-2 to TRBJ1-1; the match to TRBD1 covers 7 bases. CDR1 is SGHTA, CDR2 FQGNSA, per germline. The CDR3 length is 15 residues. V dropped 6 bases and J dropped 5; count of bases not matched to a gene: 12. CDR3 coding DNA: TGTGCCAGCAGGAAACGAGGGGGCGCGGTAACTGAAGCTTTCTTT. It translates to CASRKRGGAVTEAFF.

The genes are TRBV18 and TRBJ2-5; 10 nucleotides line up with TRBD1. Trimming took 6 bases from V and 2 from J; bases not matched to a gene: 9. Germline CDR1 reads KGHSH; CDR2 reads LQKENI. The CDR3 contains 16 residues. The CDR3 spells CASSRSGQGFQETQYF. The CDR3 DNA is TGTGCCAGCTCTCGATCGGGACAGGGGTTTCAAGAGACCCAGTACTTC.

As concerns this clone: The same CDR3 arises from other DNA sequences in this sample as well. The V gene is TRBV6-1, the J gene TRBJ2-3, with 9 nucleotides matching TRBD2. The CDR3 is 15 residues long. From germline, CDR1 is MNHNS and CDR2 SASEGT. The J segment lost 4 bases and the V segment lost 0 bases, leaving 2 bases of the junction unmatched. The CDR3 is CASSEAAGGPDTQYF. The CDR3 nucleotides read TGTGCCAGCAGTGAAGCTGCGGGAGGGCCAGATACGCAGTATTTT.

This rearrangement joins TRBV5-1 to TRBJ1-3; a weak D match, TRBD1 (5 bases). The germline V gene encodes CDR1 SGHRS and CDR2 YFSETQ. V lost 4 bases to trimming and J lost 2 bases, with 19 bases between them. The CDR3 runs to 17 residues. CDR3 nucleotide sequence: TGCGCCAGCAGCGCCTGGGACTCAGGAGTAGCTGGAAACACCATATATTTT. It specifies CASSAWDSGVAGNTIYF.

This clone was observed a few times. The chain uses TRBV5-5 and TRBJ1-5; 7 bases match TRBD1. Germline V gene sequence: CDR1 SGHKS, CDR2 YYEKEE (reference sequence). V lost 4 bases and J lost 4; bases outside the gene matches: 14. CDR3 length: 17 amino acids. The CDR3 coding sequence is TGTGCCAGCAGCCAACGACCTCAGGGGGACCTTAATCAGCCCCAGCATTTT. Amino acid sequence: CASSQRPQGDLNQPQHF.

This sequence joins TRBV19 and TRBJ2-3; TRBD2 might be the D (5 bases). The ends were cut back, 1 base at V and 2 bases at J, with 10 bases in the middle. The CDR3 is 15 residues long. Looked up from germline, CDR1 is LNHDA and CDR2 is SQIVND (reference sequence). The DNA for the CDR3 is TGTGCCAGTAGTATAGGATTTAGCGTCACAGATACGCAGTATTTT. Protein sequence: CASSIGFSVTDTQYF.

V gene TRBV30 combines with J gene TRBJ1-1; TRBD1 matches at 7 bases. The junction had 5 bases not matched to a gene; V was cut back by 3 bases and J by 4 bases. This CDR3 comprises 13 residues. Germline V CDR1 and CDR2: GTSNPN, SVGIG (reference sequence). The CDR3 coding sequence is TGTGCCTGGAGAGCGACAGGGATCACTGAAGCTTTCTTT. Translation: CAWRATGITEAFF.

The rearrangement links TRBV5-1 to TRBJ2-3; 8 nucleotides align to TRBD2. The germline V gene encodes CDR1 SGHRS and CDR2 YFSETQ. V was clipped by 0 bases and J by 3 bases; unmatched bases: 9. The CDR3 runs to 17 residues. The CDR3 DNA follows: TGCGCCAGCAGCTTGGACCTTCAAGCGGGAGAGACAGATACGCAGTATTTT. This encodes CASSLDLQAGETDTQYF.

V usage is TRBV5-1 and J usage is TRBJ2-1; 11 bases map to TRBD2. Germline trimming cut 0 bases from V and 5 bases from J; bases unmatched to any gene: 10. The CDR3 has 18 amino acids. Looked up from germline, CDR1 is SGHRS and CDR2 is YFSETQ. This CDR3 reads CASSLVLLAGEGDNEQFF. The CDR3 nucleotides are TGCGCCAGCAGCTTGGTGCTACTAGCGGGAGAAGGTGACAATGAGCAGTTCTTC.

This chain joins TRBV7-9 and TRBJ1-2, with TRBD1 as a possible D gene (5 bases). Deletions cut 5 bases from V and 6 bases from J, with 28 bases between. CDR1 is SEHNR and CDR2 is FQNEAQ in the germline V gene (reference sequence). The CDR3 extends over 18 amino acids. Written as DNA, the CDR3 is TGTGCCAGCAGCCCGCCCACTTCAGAGGACAAAAAATTTAATGGCTACACCTTC. Its protein is CASSPPTSEDKKFNGYTF.

The rearrangement joins TRBV2 to TRBJ2-6; weak D call: TRBD1 (6 bases). The CDR3 runs to 16 residues. Per germline, CDR1 SNHLY and CDR2 FYNNEI. V was cut by 5 bases and J by 3 bases, with 14 bases left in between. The CDR3 nucleotides read TGTGCCAGCAGTCTAGAGGGGGTCATTGGGGCCAACGTCCTGACTTTC. Translating it yields CASSLEGVIGANVLTF. The entire variable domain, with the rest obtained from reference TRBV2 and TRBJ2-6, is as follows: EPEVTQTPSHQVTQMGQEVILRCVPISNHLYFYWYRQILGQKVEFLVSFYNNEISEKSEIFDDQFSVERPDGSNFTLKIRSTKLEDSAMYFCASSLEGVIGANVLTFGAGSRLTVL.

The CDR3 nucleotides are TGTGCCAGCAGTTATGGGACAGGTTCTGGGACTAAGGGCTACACCTTC. As protein: CASSYGTGSGTKGYTF. The V and J genes are TRBV6-6 and TRBJ1-2; TRBD1 matches at 8 bases. The CDR3 has 16 residues. Germline CDR1 and CDR2: MNHNY and SVGAGI (reference sequence). After removal of 3 bases from V and 8 bases from J, the junction contained 14 bases not matched to a gene.

V usage is TRBV2 and J usage is TRBJ1-6; D unresolved. V was clipped by 6 bases and J by 12 bases, with 9 bases between them. The CDR3 has 11 amino acids. Germline V CDR1 and CDR2: SNHLY, FYNNEI. CDR3 in amino acids: CASSGVIPLHF. The DNA for the CDR3 is TGTGCCAGCAGCGGGGTCATACCCCTCCACTTT.

This chain joins TRBV6-1 and TRBJ1-2; 7 bases are shared with TRBD1. CDR1 is MNHNS, CDR2 SASEGT, per germline. CDR3 length equals 13 residues. The J segment lost 6 bases and the V segment lost 7 bases, leaving 8 bases of the junction unmatched. The DNA for the CDR3 is TGTGCCAGCAACTATGGACAGGTGGATGGCTACACCTTC. It yields the protein CASNYGQVDGYTF.

This clone occurred a few times. V usage is TRBV5-1 and J usage is TRBJ1-6; TRBD1 aligns across 10 bases. Trimming at V came to 0 bases and at J to 10 bases, leaving 4 bases not matched to a gene. Germline CDR1 and CDR2: SGHRS and YFSETQ. CDR3 length: 15 amino acids. The CDR3 DNA sequence: TGCGCCAGCAGCTTGGGGGACAGGGGTAGCTCACCCCTCCACTTT. Amino acids: CASSLGDRGSSPLHF.

This clone has a single count. The genes are TRBV4-1 and TRBJ2-7; D unclear. The germline V gene has CDR1 MGHRA and CDR2 YSYEKL. The CDR3 loop spans 15 amino acids. Trimming shortened V by 3 bases and J by 2 bases, and 14 bases separated the two germline ends. The CDR3 region is CASSQNPEIAYEQYF. In DNA form, the CDR3 reads TGCGCCAGCAGCCAGAACCCCGAGATTGCCTACGAGCAGTACTTC.

The CDR3 is CASSHHTRDKANEQFF. CDR3 in DNA: TGCGCCAGCAGCCACCACACCCGGGACAAAGCCAATGAGCAGTTCTTC. The chain uses TRBV4-1 and TRBJ2-1; perhaps TRBD1 as D (6 bases). The V gene's germline CDR1 is MGHRA and CDR2 YSYEKL. The CDR3 length is 16 residues. V was pared by 3 bases and J by 6 bases, with 18 bases between.

The CDR3 sequence: CASTYRGLSGNTIYF. In DNA form, the CDR3 reads TGTGCCAGTACCTACAGGGGCCTCTCTGGAAACACCATATATTTT. The V gene is TRBV19, the J gene TRBJ1-3, with 7 bases that match TRBD1. The CDR3 is 15 residues long. CDR1 is LNHDA and CDR2 is SQIVND in the germline V gene (reference sequence). The V segment lost 7 bases and the J segment 0 bases; nucleotides outside the gene matches: 6.

CDR3 in amino acids: CASSLWGEGTEAFF. For the CDR3, the DNA is TGCGCCAGCAGCTTATGGGGGGAAGGCACTGAAGCTTTCTTT. V is TRBV5-1 and J is TRBJ1-1, with a possible D match to TRBD1 (5 bases). The CDR3 is 14 amino acids. Per germline, CDR1 SGHRS and CDR2 YFSETQ. Deletions cut 2 bases from V and 4 bases from J, with 12 bases between.